This T cell receptor (beta chain) appears in the sequencing data of a study of cytomegalovirus exposure and HLA in healthy donors. Study-wide context: The approximately 100 million unique TCR beta sequences, from roughly 170 million T cells, were found by an earlier analysis.

Study-level points and caveats: Sequences of the TCR beta chain were said to predict the HLA-A and HLA-B alleles of most subjects accurately.

Germline V gene lookup returns CDR1 SNHLY and CDR2 FYNNEI. The CDR3 has 15 residues. The trim removed 9 bases at V and 5 bases at J, leaving 9 bases unmatched. With 60 Vbeta and 13 Jbeta primers, the PCR was carried out. Profiled with immunoSEQ multiplex PCR; TCRdb holds only in-frame clones, not every one. The data show around 130,000 clones, almost 85% seen once. Regarding this clone: The antigen remains undetermined.

Sequencing was carried out using PBMCs. This sequence was found in a woman aged 18-35 years in good health and CMV-seronegative. The chain combines TRBV2 with TRBJ2-5; 13 bases line up with TRBD2. The CDR3 spells CASGRTSGRLETQYF. The DNA for the CDR3 is TGTGCCAGTGGCCGGACTAGCGGGAGATTGGAGACCCAGTACTTC.